The rows below give T cell receptor beta chains drawn from one sample of a study of PD-1 blockade in classical Hodgkin lymphoma. Profiled with immunoSEQ multiplex PCR; TCRdb holds only in-frame clones, not every one. This sample carries under 15,000 clones, over 80% of them seen once, and the ten largest clones take about 25%. The source was peripheral blood mononuclear cells (PBMCs), collected at baseline. The receptors derive from a human donor with classical Hodgkin lymphoma. The CDR3 runs from the conserved cysteine through the conserved F or W. A D gene is named only where the DNA matches it firmly. The size of a clone is reported for some rows only, either as once, few or many, or as a class for expanded clones.

v_gene: TRBV5-1
j_gene: TRBJ2-7
d_gene: .
abundance: .
CDR3nt: TGCGCCAGCAGCTTGGCCGTAGGAGGCTACGAGCAGTACTTC
CDR3aa: CASSLAVGGYEQYF

v_gene: TRBV27
j_gene: TRBJ2-3
d_gene: .
abundance: .
CDR3nt: TGTGCCAGCAGTCCCCAGGGCTACTACACAGATACGCAGTATTTT
CDR3aa: CASSPQGYYTDTQYF

v_gene: TRBV9
j_gene: TRBJ2-3
d_gene: .
abundance: .
CDR3nt: TGTGCCAGCAGCGTAGATCCGGGGGTGGCACGAAGAAGAGATACGCAGTATTTT
CDR3aa: CASSVDPGVARRRDTQYF

v_gene: TRBV6-1
j_gene: TRBJ1-5
d_gene: .
abundance: .
CDR3nt: TGTGCCAGCAGTGAAATTCTTTCCCAGGGACAGCCCCAGCATTTT
CDR3aa: CASSEILSQGQPQHF

v_gene: TRBV28
j_gene: TRBJ2-7
d_gene: .
abundance: .
CDR3nt: TGTGCCAGCAGTTTAACCCGAGAGAGGTCTTACGAGCAGTACTTC
CDR3aa: CASSLTRERSYEQYF

v_gene: TRBV23-1
j_gene: TRBJ2-7
d_gene: TRBD1
abundance: .
CDR3nt: TGCGCCAGCAGTCAACGGGCGAGTCAGGGGGCAACGTCCTACGAGCAGTACTTC
CDR3aa: CASSQRASQGATSYEQYF

v_gene: TRBV6-1
j_gene: TRBJ2-1
d_gene: .
abundance: medium-sized
CDR3nt: TGTGCCAGCAGGGTGCAGGGTGGCAATGAGCAGTTCTTC
CDR3aa: CASRVQGGNEQFF

v_gene: TRBV10-1
j_gene: TRBJ2-1
d_gene: .
abundance: .
CDR3nt: TGCGCCAGCAGTGAAGGTGGCTCCTACAATGAGCAGTTCTTC
CDR3aa: CASSEGGSYNEQFF

v_gene: TRBV5-1
j_gene: TRBJ2-1
d_gene: .
abundance: .
CDR3nt: TGCGCCAGCAGCCGGCACAGGGACAATGAGCAGTTCTTC
CDR3aa: CASSRHRDNEQFF

v_gene: TRBV6-1
j_gene: TRBJ2-1
d_gene: .
abundance: .
CDR3nt: TGTGCCAGCAGGGGGACATTTGGAGGCAATGAGCAGTTCTTC
CDR3aa: CASRGTFGGNEQFF

v_gene: TRBV27
j_gene: TRBJ2-7
d_gene: TRBD1
abundance: .
CDR3nt: TGTGCCAGCAGCTCGATCTCTGGGACAGACGAGCAGTACTTC
CDR3aa: CASSSISGTDEQYF

v_gene: TRBV19
j_gene: TRBJ2-7
d_gene: .
abundance: few
CDR3nt: TGTGCCAGTAGTACCGACAGGTTCCACGAGCAGTACTTC
CDR3aa: CASSTDRFHEQYF

v_gene: TRBV6-6
j_gene: TRBJ2-7
d_gene: TRBD1
abundance: .
CDR3nt: TGTGCCAGCAGTTACTCGGGGGCGGGACAGGTCTACGAGCAGTACTTC
CDR3aa: CASSYSGAGQVYEQYF

v_gene: TRBV6-6
j_gene: TRBJ2-2
d_gene: .
abundance: .
CDR3nt: TGTGCCAGCAGTCCTTTTACAGCACCGAACACCGGGGAGCTGTTTTTT
CDR3aa: CASSPFTAPNTGELFF

v_gene: TRBV6-5
j_gene: TRBJ2-1
d_gene: .
abundance: once
CDR3nt: TGTGCCAGACTCGAAAGTGAGCAGTTCTTC
CDR3aa: CARLESEQFF

v_gene: TRBV6-5
j_gene: TRBJ1-5
d_gene: .
abundance: .
CDR3nt: TGTGCCAGCAGTCAAGACAGAGATCGGCCCCAGCATTTT
CDR3aa: CASSQDRDRPQHF

v_gene: TRBV6-5
j_gene: TRBJ2-5
d_gene: .
abundance: .
CDR3nt: TGTGCCAGCAGTAACAGACTAGTTGGGACCCAGTACTTC
CDR3aa: CASSNRLVGTQYF

v_gene: TRBV6-5
j_gene: TRBJ1-6
d_gene: .
abundance: .
CDR3nt: TGTGCCAGCAGTTACAGCGGGGCGGGCGTTTCACCCCTCCACTTT
CDR3aa: CASSYSGAGVSPLHF

v_gene: TRBV7-3
j_gene: TRBJ2-7
d_gene: .
abundance: .
CDR3nt: TGTGCCAGCAGGTTCGGGATTCAGGGGGAGCAGTACTTC
CDR3aa: CASRFGIQGEQYF

v_gene: TRBV7-6
j_gene: TRBJ2-2
d_gene: .
abundance: .
CDR3nt: TGTGCCAGCAGCCGAAGCACCGGGGAGCTGTTTTTT
CDR3aa: CASSRSTGELFF

v_gene: TRBV11-2
j_gene: TRBJ2-2
d_gene: TRBD1
abundance: .
CDR3nt: TGTGCCAGCAGCTTGGGACAGGGAACCGGGGAGCTGTTTTTT
CDR3aa: CASSLGQGTGELFF

v_gene: TRBV6-5
j_gene: TRBJ1-1
d_gene: TRBD1
abundance: .
CDR3nt: TGTGCCAGCAGATACTCCGGGACAGGGATAGCTGAAGCTTTCTTT
CDR3aa: CASRYSGTGIAEAFF

v_gene: TRBV6-5
j_gene: TRBJ2-4
d_gene: .
abundance: .
CDR3nt: TGTGCCAGCAGTAAGTCCGGGACGGGAGTAAACATTCAGTACTTC
CDR3aa: CASSKSGTGVNIQYF

v_gene: TRBV19
j_gene: TRBJ2-4
d_gene: .
abundance: .
CDR3nt: TGTGCCAGTAGTATGATGGGTTGGGGCAAAAACATTCAGTACTTC
CDR3aa: CASSMMGWGKNIQYF

v_gene: TRBV9
j_gene: TRBJ2-1
d_gene: TRBD2
abundance: .
CDR3nt: TGTGCCAGCAGCGTAGTGGGACTAGCGGTCAATGAGCAGTTCTTC
CDR3aa: CASSVVGLAVNEQFF

v_gene: TRBV10-3
j_gene: TRBJ2-1
d_gene: .
abundance: .
CDR3nt: TGTGCCTCAGGGGGCGGGAGGTCAAGCTCCTACAATGAGCAGTTCTTC
CDR3aa: CASGGGRSSSYNEQFF

v_gene: TRBV7-6
j_gene: TRBJ2-5
d_gene: TRBD2
abundance: .
CDR3nt: TGTGCCAGCAGCTCCTTAGCGGGAGGGGCACAAGAGACCCAGTACTTC
CDR3aa: CASSSLAGGAQETQYF

v_gene: TRBV7-9
j_gene: TRBJ1-2
d_gene: TRBD1
abundance: once
CDR3nt: TGTGCCAGCAGTCCCCCGGGACAGGGTATCTATGGCTACACCTTC
CDR3aa: CASSPPGQGIYGYTF

v_gene: TRBV2
j_gene: TRBJ2-3
d_gene: TRBD1
abundance: few
CDR3nt: TGTGCCAGCACGACAGCCGGGACAGCCTTCGGTCGGCAGTATTTT
CDR3aa: CASTTAGTAFGRQYF

v_gene: TRBV19
j_gene: TRBJ2-1
d_gene: .
abundance: once
CDR3nt: TGTGCCAGTAGTATGGTGGCCTCCGGTGAGCAGTTCTTC
CDR3aa: CASSMVASGEQFF

v_gene: TRBV5-6
j_gene: TRBJ2-5
d_gene: .
abundance: few
CDR3nt: TGTGCCAGCAGCTTGGTTTCCGGAGAGACCCAGTACTTC
CDR3aa: CASSLVSGETQYF